This T cell receptor beta chain appears in the sequencing data of a study of sequential checkpoint blockade in melanoma. Study overall: 91 pretreatment tumor DNA samples were TCRβ immunosequenced. After nivolumab or ipilimumab alone, some 20 patients had week-13 rebiopsies.

Assay: immunoSEQ multiplex PCR; the TCRdb copy retains only in-frame clones and omits some. This table holds approximately 3,700 clones, 22% found once. Noted treatment: randomized to nivolumab then ipilimumab (arm A) or the reverse (arm B). Study conclusions and caveats: Mutational load did not correlate with tumor T-cell fraction or clonality. Rising tumor T-cell fraction and clonality meant about 30 times likelier benefit.

The CDR3 consists of 17 residues. Germline CDR1 is LNHNV and CDR2 is YYDKDF (reference sequence). V gave up 0 bases and J gave up 3 bases, with 15 bases separating them. In the case of this clone: Its antigen remains unidentified.

Sequences were derived from tumor tissue (inferred from file names), sampled from a patient given nivolumab and ipilimumab in sequence. The genes are TRBV15 and TRBJ1-5, with D unclear. This TCR was recovered from a human donor with melanoma. This chain's CDR3 is CATSRDPMAWNNQPQHF. The CDR3 nucleotides read TGTGCCACCAGCAGAGACCCTATGGCCTGGAACAATCAGCCCCAGCATTTT.